The present entry profiles one T cell receptor beta chain with its context. This sample stems from a study of control samples from healthy donors and cancer patients. Clones were sequenced by immunoSEQ multiplex PCR, and TCRdb holds only the in-frame ones, with some missing. The table records tens of thousands of clones, around 93% of them present only once. The V end was cut by 7 bases, the J end by 7 bases, with 13 bases between. This CDR3 has 12 residues. CDR1 and CDR2 (germline): MNHEY, SVGAGI. Sequenced sample: blood. The TCR originated in a young woman in good health. This rearrangement joins TRBV6-5 to TRBJ1-1; D remains unclear. The DNA for the CDR3 is TGTGCCAGCAACGGGCCCTTCATTGAAGCTTTCTTT. Protein product: CASNGPFIEAFF.